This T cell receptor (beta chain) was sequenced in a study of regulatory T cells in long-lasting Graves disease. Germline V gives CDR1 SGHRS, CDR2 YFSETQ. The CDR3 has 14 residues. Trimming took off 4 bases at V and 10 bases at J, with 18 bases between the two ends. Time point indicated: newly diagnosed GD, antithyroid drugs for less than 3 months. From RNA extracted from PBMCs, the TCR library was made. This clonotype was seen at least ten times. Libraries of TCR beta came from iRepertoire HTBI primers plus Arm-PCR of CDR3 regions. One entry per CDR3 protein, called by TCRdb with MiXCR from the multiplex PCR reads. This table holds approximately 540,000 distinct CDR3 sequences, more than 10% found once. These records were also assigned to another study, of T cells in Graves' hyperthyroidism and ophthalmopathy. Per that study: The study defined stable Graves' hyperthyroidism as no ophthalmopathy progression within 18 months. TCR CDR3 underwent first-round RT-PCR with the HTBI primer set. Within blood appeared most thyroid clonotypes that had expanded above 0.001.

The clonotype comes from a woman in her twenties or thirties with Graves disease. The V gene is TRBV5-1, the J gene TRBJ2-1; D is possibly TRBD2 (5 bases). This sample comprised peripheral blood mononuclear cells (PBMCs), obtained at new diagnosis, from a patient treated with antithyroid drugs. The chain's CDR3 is CASSATFTSYEQFF. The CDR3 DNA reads TGCGCCAGCAGCGCAACCTTCACTAGTTACGAGCAGTTCTTC.